This T cell receptor (beta chain) is from a study of blood T cell repertoires in COVID-19. Study summary: All recovered Cohort 3 donors got two negative PCRs, got clearance, or saw symptom resolution.

The CDR3 sequence is 15 residues long. The germline V gene encodes CDR1 LNHDA and CDR2 SQIVND (reference sequence). The V and J ends lost 5 bases and 2 bases, in that order; junction bases with no gene match: 6. Assay used: immunoSEQ multiplex PCR; TCRdb lists only in-frame clones, some missing. Found here are a few hundred thousand clones, about 89% of them singletons; the top ten hold around 2%. Source material: PBMCs or T cells enriched from blood (not recorded which). This chain joins TRBV19 and TRBJ1-5; the match to TRBD1 covers 7 bases. This TCR came from a middle-aged man in a cohort exposed to, infected with or recovered from COVID-19 (not recorded which). CDR3 DNA sequence: TGTGCCAGTAGTCCAGGGGGACAGCGCAATCAGCCCCAGCATTTT. The encoded protein is CASSPGGQRNQPQHF.